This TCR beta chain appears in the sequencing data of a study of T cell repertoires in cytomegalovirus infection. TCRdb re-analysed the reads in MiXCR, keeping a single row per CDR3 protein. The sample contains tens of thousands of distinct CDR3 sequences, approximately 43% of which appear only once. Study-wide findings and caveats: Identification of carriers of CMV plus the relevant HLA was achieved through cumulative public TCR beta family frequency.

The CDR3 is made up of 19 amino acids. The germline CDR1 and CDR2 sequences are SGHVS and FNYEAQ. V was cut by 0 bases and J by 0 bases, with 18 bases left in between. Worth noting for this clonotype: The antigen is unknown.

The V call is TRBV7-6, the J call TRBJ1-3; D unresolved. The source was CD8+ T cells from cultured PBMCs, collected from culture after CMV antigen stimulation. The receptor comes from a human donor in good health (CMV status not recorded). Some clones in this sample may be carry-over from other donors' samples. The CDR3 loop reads CASSLAGGLSTLSGNTIYF. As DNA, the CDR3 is TGTGCCAGCAGCTTAGCTGGAGGGCTGAGCACTCTCTCTGGAAACACCATATATTTT.